This TCR beta chain was identified in a study of cytomegalovirus exposure and HLA in healthy donors. Across the study: HLA-typed donors were the source of approximately 85 million unique TCRs held in an early data release.

Amplification used 60 Vbeta primers and 13 Jbeta primers. The repertoire was sequenced with immunoSEQ multiplex PCR; TCRdb's copy has only in-frame clones and lacks some. The sample carries about 180,000 clones, 76% recorded once. CDR1 MDHEN and CDR2 SYDVKM come from the germline V gene. V gave up 5 bases and J gave up 5 bases; unmatched junction bases: 7. The CDR3 is 14 residues long. V usage is TRBV28 and J usage is TRBJ2-7, with 9 nucleotides matching TRBD1. Sequencing used PBMCs. The receptor comes from a man in his late teens or twenties in good health and CMV-seronegative. As DNA, the CDR3 is TGTGCCAGCAGTGACGGGACAGGGCGCCACGAGCAGTACTTC. Amino acid sequence: CASSDGTGRHEQYF.